Each of the 29 T cell receptor beta chains below was sequenced from the same sample in a study of chronic HIV infection and antiretroviral therapy. One entry per CDR3 protein, called by TCRdb with MiXCR from the 5' RACE reads. The sample consists of fewer than 40,000 distinct CDR3 sequences, 7% to 10% of them appearing once. The material sequenced was peripheral blood. Every receptor here comes from an adult who had HIV and had not received antiretroviral therapy, or was an uninfected healthy control (not recorded which).

This clonotype was found many times. The chain combines TRBV10-3 with TRBJ1-1; 7 bases line up with TRBD1. V gave up 6 bases and J gave up 1 base; unmatched junction bases: 5. This CDR3 is built from 14 residues. The germline gives CDR1 ENHRY, CDR2 SYGVKD. CDR3 loop: CAIRTGTANTEAFF. The CDR3 nucleotides are TGTGCCATCAGGACCGGGACAGCGAACACTGAAGCTTTCTTT.

This clonotype was recorded at least ten times. The junction departs from the called germline gene at one end, perhaps through a read error. The chain has TRBV7-3 and TRBJ2-5; possibly TRBD2 for D (6 bases). The germline gives CDR1 SGHTA, CDR2 FQGTGA. The CDR3 is made up of 13 amino acids. CDR3 amino acids: CASSITGGETQYF. The DNA for the CDR3 is TGTGCCAGCAGCATAACCGGGGGAGAGACCCAGTACTTC.

This clonotype was observed at least ten times. The chain has TRBV4-2 and TRBJ2-7; D not resolved. V lost 0 bases and J lost 5, with 8 bases in between. In germline, CDR1 is LGHNA, CDR2 YNFKEQ. This CDR3 has 13 amino acids. This CDR3 reads CASSQDSWNEQYF. CDR3 coding DNA: TGTGCCAGCAGCCAAGATTCCTGGAACGAGCAGTACTTC.

At least ten counts were recorded for this clonotype. The chain uses TRBV6-2 or TRBV6-3 and TRBJ1-1, with TRBD1 matching over 7 bases. V shed 7 bases and J 6 bases; nucleotides not matched to a gene: 20. This CDR3 is 17 amino acids long. Germline V gene sequence: CDR1 MNHEY, CDR2 SVGEGT. The CDR3 sequence: CASTNRQGPMREAEAFF. The CDR3, as DNA: TGTGCCAGCACCAACCGACAGGGTCCTATGAGAGAGGCTGAAGCTTTCTTT.

The chain uses TRBV29-1 and TRBJ2-3; 10 bases are a match to TRBD2. Per the germline V gene, CDR1 is SQVTM and CDR2 is ANQGSEA. The CDR3 sequence is 14 residues long. V dropped 7 bases and J dropped 3; count of bases not matched to a gene: 7. The CDR3 sequence is CSARGTSVTDTQYF. The CDR3, as DNA: TGCAGCGCAAGAGGGACTAGCGTGACAGATACGCAGTATTTT.

This clonotype was observed many times. The chain couples TRBV11-2 to TRBJ1-1, with D possibly being TRBD1 (6 bases). Trimming removed 0 bases from V and 7 bases from J, with 9 bases in between. Germline CDR1 SGHAT, CDR2 FQNNGV. This CDR3 comprises 13 residues. CDR3 in amino acids: CASSLDGQREAFF. CDR3 nucleotides: TGTGCCAGCAGCTTAGATGGACAGCGTGAAGCTTTCTTT.

This clonotype was seen repeatedly, ten times or more. The CDR3 spells CSAREGTGDQPQHF. In nucleotides, the CDR3 is TGCAGTGCTAGAGAGGGGACAGGGGATCAGCCCCAGCATTTT. The chain carries TRBV20-1 and TRBJ1-5, with 10 bases identical to TRBD1. The CDR3 has 14 amino acids. With V trimmed by 0 bases and J by 5 bases, 1 base remained unmatched. CDR1 is DFQATT and CDR2 is SNEGSKA in the germline V gene (reference sequence).

This clonotype came up many times. V usage is TRBV14 and J usage is TRBJ2-2, with 7 nucleotides matching TRBD2. The trim removed 1 base at V and 3 bases at J, leaving 14 bases unmatched. The CDR3 covers 19 residues. The germline V gene has CDR1 SGHDN and CDR2 FVKESK. This CDR3 reads CASSQGAGTTSFYTGELFF. DNA for the CDR3: TGTGCCAGCAGCCAAGGAGCGGGGACCACCTCATTTTACACCGGGGAGCTGTTTTTT. Complete variable domain (other parts from reference TRBV14 and TRBJ2-2): EAGVTQFPSHSVIEKGQTVTLRCDPISGHDNLYWYRRVMGKEIKFLLHFVKESKQDESGMPNNRFLAERTGGTYSTLKVQPAELEDSGVYFCASSQGAGTTSFYTGELFFGEGSRLTVL.

The chain employs TRBV10-3 and TRBJ2-7, with D perhaps matching TRBD1 (6 bases). V was pared by 2 bases and J by 2 bases, with 10 bases between. From germline, CDR1 is ENHRY and CDR2 SYGVKD. The CDR3 contains 14 residues. The DNA of the CDR3 is TGTGCCATCAGTGAGATACAGGGACCCTACGAGCAGTACTTC. This sequence encodes CAISEIQGPYEQYF.

In its sample, this clonotype was seen many times. The gene calls are TRBV4-3 and TRBJ2-2; 10 bases are shared with TRBD1. CDR1 and CDR2 (germline): LGHNA, YSLEER. V lost 1 base, J lost 4 bases, and 3 bases stayed unmatched. This CDR3 spans 16 amino acids. Here the CDR3 DNA reads TGCGCCAGCAGCCAAGGACAGGGGGCGAGCACCGGGGAGCTGTTTTTT. Protein product: CASSQGQGASTGELFF.

This clonotype is labeled as medium-sized. V usage is TRBV6-2 or TRBV6-3 and J usage is TRBJ2-7; a weak D match, TRBD2 (5 bases). Germline CDR1 MNHEY, CDR2 SVGEGT. The V end lost 0 bases, the J end lost 3 bases, and 9 bases lay between the germline ends. The CDR3 totals 14 residues. The CDR3 reads CASSYSTGFYEQYF. The DNA for the CDR3 is TGTGCCAGCAGTTACTCGACGGGGTTCTACGAGCAGTACTTC.

The chain couples TRBV11-2 to TRBJ2-7; D is perhaps TRBD1 (6 bases). This CDR3 has 13 residues. Trimming removed 1 base at V and 4 bases at J, with 8 bases between. CDR1 and CDR2 from the germline V gene are SGHAT and FQNNGV. CDR3 sequence: CASSLGDKYEQYF. Written as DNA, the CDR3 is TGTGCCAGCAGCTTAGGGGACAAATACGAGCAGTACTTC. Full variable domain (outside the CDR3, taken from reference TRBV11-2 and TRBJ2-7): EAGVAQSPRYKIIEKRQSVAFWCNPISGHATLYWYQQILGQGPKLLIQFQNNGVVDDSQLPKDRFSAERLKGVDSTLKIQPAKLEDSAVYLCASSLGDKYEQYFGPGTRLTVT.

There are many counts of this clonotype. The V and J genes are TRBV28 and TRBJ2-5, with 13 bases that match TRBD2. V trimming: 8 bases; J trimming: 5 bases; junction bases outside the gene matches: 8. The germline V gene has CDR1 MDHEN and CDR2 SYDVKM. The CDR3 contains 15 residues. In nucleotides, the CDR3 is TGTGCCAGCCGAACCGGACTAGCGGGAGTGGAGACCCAGTACTTC. Translation: CASRTGLAGVETQYF.

Ten or more counts support this clonotype. The V and J genes are TRBV7-9 and TRBJ1-5, with D unresolved. Germline values: CDR1 SEHNR, CDR2 FQNEAQ (reference sequence). The V end was cut by 0 bases, the J end by 5 bases, with 8 bases between. The CDR3 has 14 residues. The DNA for the CDR3 is TGTGCCAGCAGCTTAGCAGGGCCCCATCAGCCCCAGCATTTT. This encodes CASSLAGPHQPQHF. The full variable domain, with the rest looked up from reference TRBV7-9 and TRBJ1-5, is DTGVSQNPRHKITKRGQNVTFRCDPISEHNRLYWYRQTLGQGPEFLTYFQNEAQLEKSRLLSDRFSAERPKGSFSTLEIQRTEQGDSAMYLCASSLAGPHQPQHFGDGTRLSIL.

This CDR3 reads CANGTGGNYGYTF. The DNA for the CDR3 is TGTGCCAACGGGACAGGGGGCAATTATGGCTACACCTTC. This chain uses TRBV27 with TRBJ1-2, with TRBD1 matching over 12 bases. Trimming took 10 bases from V and 5 from J; bases not matched to a gene: 5. Germline assignment: CDR1 MNHEY and CDR2 SMNVEV (reference sequence). There are 13 residues in the CDR3.

At least ten counts were recorded for this clonotype. This chain connects TRBV12-3 or TRBV12-4 to TRBJ2-2; 8 bases line up with TRBD1. CDR3 length: 14 residues. The J segment lost 4 bases and the V segment lost 7 bases, leaving 5 bases of the junction unmatched. The CDR3 region has the DNA TGTGCCAGCATTCACAGGGGGTCCACCGGGGAGCTGTTTTTT. It yields the protein CASIHRGSTGELFF.

V usage is TRBV29-1 and J usage is TRBJ1-1, with TRBD1 as a possible D gene (5 bases). Germline V lookup: CDR1 SQVTM, CDR2 ANQGSEA. V was pared by 5 bases and J by 6 bases, with 16 bases between. This CDR3 region has 13 residues. The CDR3 DNA reads as TGCAGCGTTTGGAGTAACCGGGACTCTGAAGCTTTCTTT. It yields the protein CSVWSNRDSEAFF. The full variable domain, in which reference TRBV29-1 and TRBJ1-1 provide the parts outside the CDR3, is SAVISQKPSRDICQRGTSLTIQCQVDSQVTMMFWYRQQPGQSLTLIATANQGSEATYESGFVIDKFPISRPNLTFSTLTVSNMSPEDSSIYLCSVWSNRDSEAFFGQGTRLTVV.

V gene TRBV7-9 combines with J gene TRBJ1-5; unclear D gene. Germline CDR1 reads SEHNR; CDR2 reads FQNEAQ (reference sequence). The V gene lost 1 base and the J gene lost 0 bases, with 4 bases spanning the gap. This CDR3 has 14 residues. The CDR3 DNA reads as TGTGCCAGCAGCTTAGATTATAGCAATCAGCCCCAGCATTTT. This translates into CASSLDYSNQPQHF. The complete variable domain, with remaining parts taken from reference TRBV7-9 and TRBJ1-5, reads DTGVSQNPRHKITKRGQNVTFRCDPISEHNRLYWYRQTLGQGPEFLTYFQNEAQLEKSRLLSDRFSAERPKGSFSTLEIQRTEQGDSAMYLCASSLDYSNQPQHFGDGTRLSIL.

This clonotype was recorded at least ten times. This chain links TRBV27 with TRBJ2-7; the D gene is possibly TRBD1 (6 bases). The germline V and J ends were trimmed by 3 bases and 7 bases, with 16 bases remaining between them. Germline values: CDR1 MNHEY, CDR2 SMNVEV (reference sequence). The CDR3 totals 14 residues. CDR3 sequence reads: CASSLTGSVLEQYF. Written as DNA, the CDR3 is TGTGCCAGCAGTTTGACAGGCTCGGTTTTGGAGCAGTACTTC.

This chain connects TRBV29-1 to TRBJ1-2; D might be TRBD1 (6 bases). The V gene lost 6 bases and the J gene lost 4 bases, with 18 bases spanning the gap. Germline loops: CDR1 SQVTM, CDR2 ANQGSEA. The CDR3 is 14 residues long. CDR3 loop: CSVIQMGGGYGYTF. The CDR3 nucleotides are TGCAGCGTAATCCAAATGGGGGGCGGCTATGGCTACACCTTC.

This clonotype was recorded a few times. The V and J genes are TRBV7-8 and TRBJ2-3; D is ambiguous. V lost 5 bases and J lost 2, with 14 bases in between. This CDR3 is 15 amino acids long. Germline lookup yields CDR1 SGHVS and CDR2 FQNEAQ. CDR3 protein: CASSPAQGDTDTQYF. The DNA for the CDR3 is TGTGCCAGCAGCCCTGCCCAAGGAGACACAGATACGCAGTATTTT. The variable domain in full, with the rest retrieved from reference TRBV7-8 and TRBJ2-3, is GAGVSQSPRYKVAKRGQDVALRCDPISGHVSLFWYQQALGQGPEFLTYFQNEAQLDKSGLPSDRFFAERPEGSVSTLKIQRTQQEDSAVYLCASSPAQGDTDTQYFGPGTRLTVL.

This clonotype was counted ten times or more. The rearrangement links TRBV5-1 to TRBJ2-5; the D is unclear. CDR1 and CDR2 (germline): SGHRS, YFSETQ. Trimming cost V 2 bases and J 1 base, with 0 bases left between them. CDR3 length: 11 amino acids. The CDR3 loop reads CASSFQETQYF. The CDR3 DNA follows: TGCGCCAGCAGCTTCCAAGAGACCCAGTACTTC.

The CDR3 loop is CASMLTDLQPQHF. Here the CDR3 DNA reads TGTGCCAGCATGCTAACAGACCTTCAGCCCCAGCATTTT. The V and J genes are TRBV6-2 or TRBV6-3 and TRBJ1-5, with unresolved D. V shed 7 bases and J shed 6 bases, with 13 bases lying between them. Per germline, CDR1 MNHEY and CDR2 SVGEGT. The CDR3 sequence is 13 residues long.

This chain links TRBV9 with TRBJ1-5; D is possibly TRBD1 (6 bases). CDR3 length: 15 residues. Germline CDR1 is SGDLS and CDR2 is YYNGEE. V was shortened by 4 bases and J by 4 bases, with 15 bases between the two germline ends. CDR3 bases: TGTGCCAGCAGCCCCCTGGGGGGGCGGAATCAGCCCCAGCATTTT. The encoded protein is CASSPLGGRNQPQHF.

In this sample, this clonotype turned up many times. The chain joins TRBV5-1 to TRBJ1-1, with TRBD1 identical over 8 bases. The junction had 3 bases not matched to a gene; V was cut back by 6 bases and J by 5 bases. From germline, CDR1 is SGHRS and CDR2 YFSETQ. This CDR3 comprises 12 residues. CDR3 sequence: CASNTGGTEAFF. Written as DNA, the CDR3 is TGCGCCAGCAATACAGGGGGGACTGAAGCTTTCTTT.

A few counts support this clonotype. Written as DNA, the CDR3 is TGTGCCAGCAGCTTTGACTTCAGCACAGATACGCAGTATTTT. Translated, it gives CASSFDFSTDTQYF. The chain is built from TRBV7-2 and TRBJ2-3, with no clear D. Trimming took off 3 bases at V and 0 bases at J, with 7 bases between the two ends. This CDR3 has 14 amino acids. Per the germline V gene, CDR1 is SGHTA and CDR2 is FQGNSA.

This clonotype came up many times. The chain carries TRBV29-1 and TRBJ2-3; 9 bases agree with TRBD1. Germline V gene lookup returns CDR1 SQVTM and CDR2 ANQGSEA. Unmatched junction bases numbered 9, after V lost 4 bases and J lost 4 bases. The CDR3 extends over 15 amino acids. In DNA, the CDR3 is TGCAGCGTTGGGGTTGGGACAGGGATCCCAGATACGCAGTATTTT. This translates into CSVGVGTGIPDTQYF.

This clonotype was seen ten or more times. The chain combines TRBV29-1 with TRBJ2-1; 9 bases are shared with TRBD1. Per germline, CDR1 SQVTM and CDR2 ANQGSEA. J lost 0 bases, V lost 3 bases, and 3 bases had no gene match. This CDR3 region has 15 residues. The CDR3 protein is CSVDGDRVSYNEQFF. The CDR3 nucleotides are TGCAGCGTTGATGGGGACAGGGTCTCCTACAATGAGCAGTTCTTC.

This clonotype was observed at least ten times. The chain couples TRBV10-3 to TRBJ2-5, with D unclear. This CDR3 comprises 13 residues. The V and J ends lost 5 bases and 5 bases respectively, with 12 bases between them. The V gene's germline CDR1 is ENHRY and CDR2 SYGVKD. The CDR3 here is CAISPLVGETQYF. CDR3 sequence (DNA): TGTGCCATCAGTCCCTTAGTCGGCGAGACCCAGTACTTC.